The 28 T cell receptor beta chains below all came from one sample that was sequenced in a study. A single record per CDR3 protein comes from TCRdb applying MiXCR to the 5' RACE reads. The profile shows 40,000 to 65,000 distinct CDR3 sequences, approximately 23% of them singletons. The sequenced sample consisted of tumor-infiltrating naive CD4+ T cells sorted from the breast tumor. Subset described: naive CD4+ T cells, CD4+CD45RA+CD25-. The receptor source for this set is a female donor with breast cancer.

This clonotype was found a few times. V is TRBV5-6 and J is TRBJ2-2; D not resolved. The CDR3 has 14 amino acids. V was pared by 0 bases and J by 5 bases, with 8 bases between. Germline V gene data show CDR1 as SGHDT and CDR2 as YYEEEE. The CDR3 nucleotides read TGTGCCAGCAGCTTGGTGGGCGGTACCGGGGAGCTGTTTTTT. Its translation: CASSLVGGTGELFF.

By sample share, this clonotype is medium-sized (0.01 to 0.1%). This chain joins TRBV6-5 and TRBJ2-1, with 9 bases that match TRBD1. The V and J ends lost 5 bases and 0 bases, in that order; junction bases with no gene match: 2. The CDR3 has 15 residues. Per germline, CDR1 MNHEY and CDR2 SVGAGI. CDR3 amino acids: CASSQTGGSYNEQFF. CDR3 nucleotide sequence: TGTGCCAGCAGTCAGACAGGGGGCTCCTACAATGAGCAGTTCTTC.

This sequence joins TRBV20-1 and TRBJ2-2, with D possibly matching TRBD2 (7 bases). The germline V gene has CDR1 DFQATT and CDR2 SNEGSKA (reference sequence). The V gene lost 2 bases and the J gene lost 1 base, with 11 bases spanning the gap. The CDR3 contains 15 residues. This chain's CDR3 is CSARRGAENTGELFF. The CDR3 DNA is TGCAGTGCTAGACGGGGGGCCGAGAACACCGGGGAGCTGTTTTTT.

V gene TRBV12-3 or TRBV12-4 combines with J gene TRBJ1-3; the D is unclear. V was shortened by 3 bases and J by 4 bases, with 4 bases between the two germline ends. The CDR3 is made up of 12 amino acids. The CDR3 region is CASSFRGNTIYF. The CDR3 DNA sequence: TGTGCCAGCAGTTTCCGGGGAAACACCATATATTTT.

This clonotype was observed once. The chain combines TRBV6-2 or TRBV6-3 with TRBJ2-7; tentative D call: TRBD1 (6 bases). With 5 bases removed from V and 0 bases from J, the gap between germline ends came to 11 bases. The CDR3 spans 14 residues. Germline values: CDR1 MNHEY, CDR2 SVGEGT. CDR3 residues: CASSTDRFSYEQYF. CDR3 coding DNA: TGTGCCAGCAGTACAGACAGGTTCTCCTACGAGCAGTACTTC.

Only a few counts were recorded for this clonotype. The chain links TRBV20-1 to TRBJ2-7, with 11 bases lining up with TRBD2. CDR1 and CDR2 (germline): DFQATT, SNEGSKA (reference sequence). Trimming at V came to 5 bases and at J to 5 bases, leaving 8 bases not matched to a gene. The CDR3 runs 14 residues. CDR3 in amino acids: CSASFTSGSDEQYF. In nucleotides, the CDR3 is TGCAGTGCTTCCTTTACTAGCGGGAGTGACGAGCAGTACTTC.

The rearrangement joins TRBV25-1 to TRBJ2-2; 7 bases agree with TRBD1. Germline CDR1 is MGHDK and CDR2 is SYGVNS. Trimming cost V 2 bases and J 2 bases; bases outside gene matches: 8. The CDR3 covers 17 residues. CDR3 in DNA: TGTGCCAGCAGTGAAAACAAAGGGGGCCGAAACACCGGGGAGCTGTTTTTT. Its translation: CASSENKGGRNTGELFF.

The V call is TRBV6-1, the J call TRBJ2-5, with 7 bases that match TRBD1. Per the germline V gene, CDR1 is MNHNS and CDR2 is SASEGT. There are 16 residues in the CDR3. V shed 6 bases, J shed 7 bases, and the junction held 17 bases outside the gene matches. CDR3: CASRPDRDLTWGTQYF. CDR3 sequence (DNA): TGTGCCAGCAGACCCGACAGGGACCTTACCTGGGGGACCCAGTACTTC.

A remark on this clonotype: An end of the junction differs from the germline gene, which may be a read error. The V and J genes are TRBV28 and TRBJ2-7; D is perhaps TRBD1 (5 bases). The CDR3 runs 12 residues. Germline CDR1 MDHEN, CDR2 SYDVKM. The CDR3 DNA sequence: TGTGCCAGCAGTACCCCCGGCAGGGCAGTTTTCTTC. It codes for CASSTPGRAVFF.

This clonotype was seen more than once but under ten times. CDR3 DNA: TGTGCCAGCAGCCAATCAGATACGCAGTATTTT. The encoded protein is CASSQSDTQYF. The chain joins TRBV4-2 to TRBJ2-3; no firm D call. Germline V gene lookup returns CDR1 LGHNA and CDR2 YNFKEQ. Trimming removed 2 bases from V and 4 bases from J, with 1 base in between. CDR3 size: 11 residues.

CDR3 amino acids: CSASGGYGYEQYF. DNA for the CDR3: TGCAGTGCCTCCGGGGGCTATGGCTACGAGCAGTACTTC. This chain connects TRBV20-1 to TRBJ2-7; D possibly uses TRBD1 or TRBD2 (6 bases each). The CDR3 contains 13 residues. V shed 6 bases and J shed 3 bases, with 15 bases lying between them. In germline, CDR1 is DFQATT, CDR2 SNEGSKA (reference sequence).

The table lists this clonotype with a few counts. V is TRBV11-1 and J is TRBJ2-1; 10 bases line up with TRBD2. Looked up from germline, CDR1 is SGHAT and CDR2 is FQDESV (reference sequence). The CDR3 is made up of 15 amino acids. Trimming at V came to 1 base and at J to 5 bases, leaving 2 bases not matched to a gene. The CDR3 sequence: CASSLGGLANNEQFF. For the CDR3, the DNA is TGTGCCAGCAGCTTAGGGGGACTAGCGAACAATGAGCAGTTCTTC. The full variable domain, in which reference TRBV11-1 and TRBJ2-1 provide the parts outside the CDR3, is EAEVAQSPRYKITEKSQAVAFWCDPISGHATLYWYRQILGQGPELLVQFQDESVVDDSQLPKDRFSAERLKGVDSTLKIQPAELGDSAMYLCASSLGGLANNEQFFGPGTRLTVL.

This clonotype came up many times. The chain couples TRBV4-2 to TRBJ1-2, with D perhaps matching TRBD1 (5 bases). Germline CDR1 LGHNA, CDR2 YNFKEQ. Between the trimmed V and J ends, which lost 3 bases and 4 bases, there was a span of 9 bases. This CDR3 contains 13 residues. Written as DNA, the CDR3 is TGTGCCAGCAGCCAGGGGCAAATCTATGGCTACACCTTC. Its translation: CASSQGQIYGYTF.

For this clonotype: The junction differs from germline at one of its ends, possibly a read error. V gene TRBV20-1 combines with J gene TRBJ2-2; TRBD1 aligns across 8 bases. This CDR3 region has 15 residues. From germline, CDR1 is DFQATT and CDR2 SNEGSKA (reference sequence). The CDR3 spells CSANQPGQVTGELSF. CDR3 nucleotides: TGCAGTGCCAATCAACCGGGACAGGTTACCGGTGAGCTGTCTTTT.

This chain uses TRBV5-1 with TRBJ1-2, with 8 bases aligning to TRBD1. CDR1 and CDR2 from the germline V gene are SGHRS and YFSETQ. The CDR3 has 13 residues. V gave up 4 bases and J gave up 4 bases; unmatched junction bases: 3. CDR3 loop: CASSITGGYGYTF. CDR3 DNA sequence: TGCGCCAGCAGCATTACAGGGGGCTATGGCTACACCTTC.

The chain carries TRBV7-3 and TRBJ1-2; 11 bases are a match to TRBD1. V lost 5 bases and J lost 7; bases outside the gene matches: 6. CDR3 length equals 14 residues. Germline V gene sequence: CDR1 SGHTA, CDR2 FQGTGA. This CDR3 is CASSPPGTGGGYTF. The CDR3 nucleotides read TGTGCCAGCAGCCCCCCCGGGACAGGGGGTGGCTACACCTTC.

With respect to this clonotype: A read error may be the cause here, since a much bigger clone is one base away. The rearrangement links TRBV7-2 to TRBJ1-5, with D uncertain. Trimming shortened V by 1 base and J by 9 bases, and 16 bases separated the two germline ends. This CDR3 is 15 amino acids long. Germline CDR1 is SGHTA and CDR2 is FQGNSA. The CDR3 spells CASSLGGSTDRPQHF. The CDR3 DNA reads TGTGCCAGCAGCTTAGGAGGAAGTACAGATCGGCCCCAGCATTTT.

This clonotype was detected ten times or more. This chain uses TRBV5-1 with TRBJ2-3; D gene unclear. This CDR3 spans 12 amino acids. Germline V CDR1 and CDR2: SGHRS, YFSETQ. Trimming shortened V by 2 bases and J by 6 bases, and 7 bases separated the two germline ends. Written as DNA, the CDR3 is TGCGCCAGCAGCTTCAGTGGGGATACGCAGTATTTT. This encodes CASSFSGDTQYF.

The chain recombines TRBV15 with TRBJ2-7; unclear D gene. This CDR3 contains 13 residues. Germline V gene lookup returns CDR1 LNHNV and CDR2 YYDKDF (reference sequence). V lost 3 bases and J lost 4, with 10 bases in between. DNA of the CDR3: TGTGCCACCAGCAGGCCCCAAGGGTACGAGCAGTACTTC. Translation: CATSRPQGYEQYF.

The V and J genes are TRBV4-2 and TRBJ1-1; 7 bases are shared with TRBD1. The CDR3 covers 17 residues. CDR1 LGHNA and CDR2 YNFKEQ come from the germline V gene. V lost 2 bases and J lost 2; bases outside the gene matches: 11. The CDR3 region is CASSQPKQGIRNTEAFF. CDR3 DNA sequence: TGTGCCAGCAGCCAACCCAAACAGGGGATAAGAAACACTGAAGCTTTCTTT.

This clonotype has only a few counts. The rearrangement links TRBV5-1 to TRBJ2-2; the D gene is possibly TRBD2 (5 bases). This CDR3 is 15 amino acids long. V gave up 1 base and J gave up 5 bases, with 12 bases separating them. Germline V gene data show CDR1 as SGHRS and CDR2 as YFSETQ. The CDR3 DNA reads as TGCGCCAGCAGCTTGTCGGTTAGCGCTACCGGGGAGCTGTTTTTT. This codes for CASSLSVSATGELFF.

This chain uses TRBV12-3 or TRBV12-4 with TRBJ2-5; 8 bases line up with TRBD1. The junction had 9 bases not matched to a gene; V was cut back by 5 bases and J by 10 bases. The CDR3 sequence is 13 residues long. CDR3 sequence reads: CASSHLDREVQYF. In nucleotides, the CDR3 is TGTGCCAGCAGTCACCTGGACAGGGAGGTCCAGTACTTC.

This clonotype was recorded many times. This rearrangement joins TRBV5-1 to TRBJ2-7; 8 nucleotides align to TRBD1. V lost 4 bases to trimming and J lost 7 bases; unmatched junction nucleotides: 10. The CDR3 has 14 amino acids. Germline V CDR1 and CDR2: SGHRS, YFSETQ. CDR3 DNA sequence: TGCGCCAGCAGCCCAAGGACAGGGTTGTGGGAGCAGTACTTC. Its protein product is CASSPRTGLWEQYF.

The J gene is TRBJ1-1, the V gene TRBV6-1; D is undetermined. The CDR3 is made up of 14 amino acids. Looked up from germline, CDR1 is MNHNS and CDR2 is SASEGT. Trimming stripped 5 bases from V and 0 bases from J, with 10 bases between. CDR3 nucleotides: TGTGCCAGCAGTCGCTATGGTATGAACACTGAAGCTTTCTTT. Translating gives CASSRYGMNTEAFF.

This clonotype was observed a handful of times. V gene TRBV28 combines with J gene TRBJ2-1; D possibly corresponds to TRBD2 (5 bases). CDR1 is MDHEN and CDR2 is SYDVKM in the germline V gene. The ends were cut back, 6 bases at V and 10 bases at J, with 19 bases in the middle. CDR3 length equals 14 residues. Here the CDR3 DNA reads TGTGCCAGCAGGCGGGTTTTTCGCCCGGGAGAGCAGTTCTTC. This codes for CASRRVFRPGEQFF.

There are a few counts of this clonotype. The genes are TRBV9 and TRBJ1-6; 10 nucleotides agree with TRBD1. The CDR3 loop spans 15 amino acids. Germline V gene sequence: CDR1 SGDLS, CDR2 YYNGEE. After removal of 0 bases from V and 9 bases from J, the junction contained 3 bases not matched to a gene. The CDR3 coding sequence is TGTGCCAGCAGCGTAGGCTGGGACAGGGGTTCACCCCTCCACTTT. It specifies CASSVGWDRGSPLHF.

The V and J genes are TRBV13 and TRBJ2-2; TRBD1 is a possible D gene (6 bases). The germline V gene has CDR1 PRHDT and CDR2 FYEKMQ (reference sequence). The germline V and J ends were trimmed by 4 bases and 2 bases, with 11 bases remaining between them. CDR3 length equals 15 residues. The CDR3 protein is CASSSRQANTGELFF. The CDR3 DNA reads as TGTGCCAGCAGCTCCCGACAGGCTAACACCGGGGAGCTGTTTTTT.

This clonotype was counted between two and nine times. The rearrangement joins TRBV7-9 to TRBJ1-1, with no clear D. Germline V CDR1 and CDR2: SEHNR, FQNEAQ (reference sequence). V lost 7 bases, J lost 5 bases, and 14 bases lay in between. This CDR3 comprises 13 residues. The CDR3 coding sequence is TGTGCCAGCAACTGGGGTGTCGAAACTGAAGCTTTCTTT. Amino acids: CASNWGVETEAFF.